These 28 T cell receptor beta chains were sequenced from one sample in a study of shared clonotypes between healthy human individuals. The assay was immunoSEQ multiplex PCR, and TCRdb's table has in-frame clones only and misses some. The sample consists of some 2,100,000 clones, under 97% of them appearing once. The sequencing sample was made of naive CD4+ T cells sorted from blood. Subset in this sample: CD45RA+ positively selected. The receptors were sampled from a man younger than 35 in good health.

V and J are TRBV4-1 and TRBJ1-5; D is ambiguous. V dropped 1 base and J dropped 0 bases, with 10 bases sitting between them. CDR1 is MGHRA, CDR2 YSYEKL, per germline. The CDR3 covers 16 residues. The CDR3 here is CASSQGQQASNQPQHF. CDR3 DNA: TGCGCCAGCAGCCAAGGTCAGCAGGCTAGCAATCAGCCCCAGCATTTT.

As to this clone: In the same sample, other DNA sequences code for this CDR3. This chain joins TRBV18 and TRBJ2-5; D gene unclear. The ends were cut back, 3 bases at V and 1 base at J, with 3 bases in the middle. The germline CDR1 and CDR2 sequences are KGHSH and LQKENI. The CDR3 is 12 amino acids. The CDR3 loop reads CASSPRQETQYF. The DNA for the CDR3 is TGTGCCAGCTCACCTCGCCAAGAGACCCAGTACTTC.

Comments on this clone: The same CDR3 arises from other DNA sequences in this sample as well. This chain uses TRBV11-3 with TRBJ2-3, with 10 bases that match TRBD1. Losses at the gene ends were 4 bases for V and 4 bases for J; bases not matched to a gene: 2. Germline V gives CDR1 SGHNT, CDR2 YENEEA. This CDR3 comprises 14 residues. The CDR3 here is CASSSGQGSDTQYF. Written as DNA, the CDR3 is TGTGCCAGCAGCTCGGGACAGGGGTCAGATACGCAGTATTTT.

The rearrangement joins TRBV9 to TRBJ2-7; TRBD2 matches 11 bases. The CDR3 is 15 residues long. The germline V gene has CDR1 SGDLS and CDR2 YYNGEE. J gave up 3 bases and V 4 bases, and 6 bases lay outside the gene matches. CDR3: CASSPGTSGLYEQYF. CDR3 in DNA: TGTGCCAGCAGCCCGGGGACTAGCGGACTCTACGAGCAGTACTTC. Filled out from reference TRBV9 and TRBJ2-7, the complete variable domain reads DSGVTQTPKHLITATGQRVTLRCSPRSGDLSVYWYQQSLDQGLQFLIQYYNGEERAKGNILERFSAQQFPDLHSELNLSSLELGDSALYFCASSPGTSGLYEQYFGPGTRLTVT.

This rearrangement joins TRBV18 to TRBJ2-7; a possible D gene is TRBD2 (6 bases). V lost 8 bases to trimming and J lost 4 bases, with 18 bases between them. CDR1 is KGHSH, CDR2 LQKENI, per germline. The CDR3 loop spans 14 amino acids. The DNA of the CDR3 is TGTGCCAGCGCTACCCGCGGGGACGGGTACGAGCAGTACTTC. Protein sequence: CASATRGDGYEQYF.

This clone was counted between two and nine times. The gene calls are TRBV7-6 and TRBJ1-6; no reliable D call. Germline CDR1 and CDR2: SGHVS and FNYEAQ. V was shortened by 8 bases and J by 12 bases, with 2 bases between the two germline ends. The CDR3 covers 8 residues. For the CDR3, the DNA is TGTGCCAGCTTACCCCTCCACTTT. It specifies CASLPLHF.

Comment on this clone: This sample includes further DNA sequences coding for the same CDR3. This chain joins TRBV11-2 and TRBJ1-1; maybe TRBD1 (5 bases). Germline-derived CDR1 and CDR2 are SGHAT and FQNNGV. The V and J ends lost 3 bases and 3 bases respectively, with 5 bases between them. This CDR3 contains 12 residues. This CDR3 is CASSFRDTEAFF. In DNA, the CDR3 is TGTGCCAGCAGCTTCAGGGACACTGAAGCTTTCTTT.

DNA for the CDR3: TGTGCCAGCAGTGAAAAGAAGTATTACAATGAGCAGTTCTTC. It is translated as CASSEKKYYNEQFF. The chain couples TRBV6-1 to TRBJ2-1, with D unresolved. The CDR3 sequence is 14 residues long. The V gene's germline CDR1 is MNHNS and CDR2 SASEGT. V was cut by 2 bases and J by 4 bases, with 9 bases left in between.

The sample holds one count of this clone. This chain links TRBV2 with TRBJ1-1; weak D call: TRBD1 (5 bases). Germline CDR1 reads SNHLY; CDR2 reads FYNNEI. The CDR3 is 12 amino acids. V lost 4 bases, J lost 10 bases, and 13 bases lay in between. The CDR3 coding sequence is TGTGCCAGCAGTGGTGGAGGGGTTAGAGCTTTCTTT. Translated: CASSGGGVRAFF.

The rearrangement uses TRBV9 and TRBJ1-3; 7 nucleotides agree with TRBD1. Germline V CDR1 and CDR2: SGDLS, YYNGEE. The CDR3 spans 15 residues. J gave up 4 bases and V 4 bases, and 8 bases lay outside the gene matches. The CDR3 DNA sequence: TGTGCCAGCAGCCCTACGGTGGGACAGGGAAACACCATATATTTT. This sequence encodes CASSPTVGQGNTIYF.

The gene calls are TRBV6-5 and TRBJ1-2; tentative D call: TRBD1 (5 bases). V was pared by 6 bases and J by 1 base, with 15 bases between. This CDR3 has 15 residues. The germline V gene has CDR1 MNHEY and CDR2 SVGAGI. The CDR3 loop reads CASSRGAVGNYGYTF. In nucleotides, the CDR3 is TGTGCCAGCAGCCGCGGGGCCGTGGGTAACTATGGCTACACCTTC.

The chain links TRBV7-2 to TRBJ1-5, with TRBD1 matching over 9 bases. The J segment lost 5 bases and the V segment lost 3 bases, leaving 5 bases of the junction unmatched. The CDR3 is 15 amino acids. Germline lookup yields CDR1 SGHTA and CDR2 FQGNSA. CDR3 DNA sequence: TGTGCCAGCAGCTTTGACAGGGGGGACGATCAGCCCCAGCATTTT. Translating it yields CASSFDRGDDQPQHF.

The gene calls are TRBV12-2 and TRBJ2-1; the tabulated D call, TRBD2, remains unverified against the DNA. TRBV12-2 represents a pseudogene. The CDR3 length is 15 residues. CDR3 in amino acids: CASRPLVPLPNEQFF. Here the CDR3 DNA reads TGTGCAAGTCGCCCACTGGTCCCCCTCCCCAATGAGCAGTTCTTC.

Details on this clone: The sample contains more than one DNA sequence encoding this CDR3. The V gene is TRBV7-9, the J gene TRBJ1-1; 7 positions match TRBD1. From germline, CDR1 is SEHNR and CDR2 FQNEAQ (reference sequence). The CDR3 runs 14 residues. V gave up 2 bases and J gave up 5 bases; unmatched junction bases: 5. CDR3 DNA: TGTGCCAGCAGCTTAACAGGGGAAGGGACTGAAGCTTTCTTT. Encoded protein: CASSLTGEGTEAFF.

V is TRBV2 and J is TRBJ1-3, with D unclear. The CDR3 runs 13 residues. The V and J ends lost 4 bases and 0 bases respectively, with 4 bases between them. From germline, CDR1 is SNHLY and CDR2 FYNNEI. CDR3 in DNA: TGTGCCAGCAGTGTAGACTCTGGAAACACCATATATTTT. This encodes CASSVDSGNTIYF.

CDR3 in DNA: TGTGCCAGTAACCCGAACCCCGGGGGGGCCTCGAATGAGCAGTTCTTC. Encoded protein: CASNPNPGGASNEQFF. V gene TRBV19 combines with J gene TRBJ2-1; 8 bases line up with TRBD2. Germline CDR1 and CDR2: LNHDA and SQIVND (reference sequence). Trimming took 7 bases from V and 7 from J; bases not matched to a gene: 15. This CDR3 has 16 amino acids.

V and J are TRBV6-5 and TRBJ1-1; 9 nucleotides agree with TRBD1. The germline CDR1 and CDR2 sequences are MNHEY and SVGAGI. J gave up 6 bases and V 2 bases, and 4 bases lay outside the gene matches. The CDR3 sequence is 14 residues long. The CDR3, as DNA: TGTGCCAGCAGTTACACAGGGGGCAGCTCTGAAGCTTTCTTT. It translates to CASSYTGGSSEAFF.

V usage is TRBV19 and J usage is TRBJ2-1, with TRBD2 matching over 8 bases. From germline, CDR1 is LNHDA and CDR2 SQIVND (reference sequence). The CDR3 consists of 14 residues. V lost 8 bases, J lost 4 bases, and 7 bases stayed unmatched. CDR3: CASARERGYNEQFF. CDR3 DNA: TGTGCCAGTGCGAGGGAGCGGGGGTACAATGAGCAGTTCTTC.

The V call is TRBV11-1, the J call TRBJ2-2; 8 bases fit TRBD1. This CDR3 spans 14 amino acids. J was trimmed by 5 bases and V by 10 bases; bases with no gene match: 9. Germline V lookup: CDR1 SGHAT, CDR2 FQDESV (reference sequence). DNA of the CDR3: TGTGCCACCCACCCACAGGGGGGTACCGGGGAGCTGTTTTTT. Its translation is CATHPQGGTGELFF. The full variable domain, completed using reference TRBV11-1 and TRBJ2-2, is EAEVAQSPRYKITEKSQAVAFWCDPISGHATLYWYRQILGQGPELLVQFQDESVVDDSQLPKDRFSAERLKGVDSTLKIQPAELGDSAMYLCATHPQGGTGELFFGEGSRLTVL.

The chain joins TRBV7-9 to TRBJ2-7; TRBD2 matches at 12 bases. The CDR3 loop spans 14 amino acids. V lost 5 bases and J lost 4; bases outside the gene matches: 3. Germline V gives CDR1 SEHNR, CDR2 FQNEAQ (reference sequence). CDR3 sequence: CASSRTSGVYEQYF. The CDR3 DNA is TGTGCCAGCAGCCGGACTAGCGGGGTTTACGAGCAGTACTTC.

The chain has TRBV7-2 and TRBJ2-3, with 11 positions matching TRBD2. Germline loops: CDR1 SGHTA, CDR2 FQGNSA. The CDR3 spans 19 residues. Trimming cost V 6 bases and J 3 bases; bases outside gene matches: 17. CDR3 loop: CASRKLAGVAVRGTDTQYF. The CDR3, as DNA: TGTGCCAGCAGAAAACTAGCGGGAGTGGCCGTTCGGGGGACAGATACGCAGTATTTT.

This chain links TRBV6-1 with TRBJ2-3, with 10 bases identical to TRBD1. This CDR3 spans 15 amino acids. J lost 1 base, V lost 5 bases, and 3 bases had no gene match. The germline V gene has CDR1 MNHNS and CDR2 SASEGT. The CDR3 loop is CASSIGQGGTDTQYF. CDR3 coding DNA: TGTGCCAGCAGTATAGGACAGGGGGGCACAGATACGCAGTATTTT.

The table lists this clone with a count of one. J is TRBJ2-1 and V is TRBV4-3; 11 bases agree with TRBD2. The trim removed 4 bases at V and 7 bases at J, leaving 21 bases unmatched. CDR1 is LGHNA, CDR2 YSLEER, per germline. The CDR3 loop spans 20 amino acids. In nucleotides, the CDR3 is TGCGCCAGCAGCCTGGGTTGGGTTGGTAGCGGGAGGGCGGAGGGGAATGAGCAGTTCTTC. The encoded protein is CASSLGWVGSGRAEGNEQFF.

This sequence joins TRBV5-1 and TRBJ1-1; TRBD1 matches 7 bases. The CDR3 sequence is 12 residues long. Trimming cost V 4 bases and J 11 bases; bases outside gene matches: 8. Germline V lookup: CDR1 SGHRS, CDR2 YFSETQ. This chain's CDR3 is CASSAQGEVAFF. Here the CDR3 DNA reads TGCGCCAGCAGCGCCCAGGGGGAGGTGGCTTTCTTT.

This rearrangement joins TRBV29-1 to TRBJ2-3; the match to TRBD2 covers 12 bases. The germline gives CDR1 SQVTM, CDR2 ANQGSEA. V shed 3 bases, J shed 7 bases, and the junction held 8 bases outside the gene matches. The CDR3 covers 15 residues. CDR3: CSVDSLAGGLNTQYF. The CDR3 DNA sequence: TGCAGCGTTGATTCACTAGCGGGGGGCCTAAATACGCAGTATTTT.

V usage is TRBV4-1 and J usage is TRBJ1-1; 9 nucleotides line up with TRBD1. This CDR3 is 15 amino acids long. With 3 bases clipped from V and 4 bases from J, the junction kept 6 bases outside the gene matches. CDR1 is MGHRA, CDR2 YSYEKL, per germline. CDR3 in DNA: TGCGCCAGCAGCCAGGAGACAGGGGGTGTCACTGAAGCTTTCTTT. Protein sequence: CASSQETGGVTEAFF.

This chain links TRBV4-2 with TRBJ2-3; D gene uncertain. Germline CDR1 reads LGHNA; CDR2 reads YNFKEQ. V lost 0 bases and J 4 bases, leaving 11 bases between the germline ends. The CDR3 spans 15 residues. This chain's CDR3 is CASSQDGDSPDTQYF. As DNA, the CDR3 is TGTGCCAGCAGCCAAGATGGGGATAGTCCAGATACGCAGTATTTT.

Regarding this clone: In the same sample, other DNA sequences code for this CDR3. The chain is built from TRBV10-3 and TRBJ2-7, with unresolved D. The germline CDR1 and CDR2 sequences are ENHRY and SYGVKD. The CDR3 is made up of 14 amino acids. Trimming shortened V by 0 bases and J by 2 bases, and 8 bases separated the two germline ends. CDR3 sequence: CAISESAGAYEQYF. CDR3 in DNA: TGTGCCATCAGTGAGTCGGCCGGAGCCTACGAGCAGTACTTC.